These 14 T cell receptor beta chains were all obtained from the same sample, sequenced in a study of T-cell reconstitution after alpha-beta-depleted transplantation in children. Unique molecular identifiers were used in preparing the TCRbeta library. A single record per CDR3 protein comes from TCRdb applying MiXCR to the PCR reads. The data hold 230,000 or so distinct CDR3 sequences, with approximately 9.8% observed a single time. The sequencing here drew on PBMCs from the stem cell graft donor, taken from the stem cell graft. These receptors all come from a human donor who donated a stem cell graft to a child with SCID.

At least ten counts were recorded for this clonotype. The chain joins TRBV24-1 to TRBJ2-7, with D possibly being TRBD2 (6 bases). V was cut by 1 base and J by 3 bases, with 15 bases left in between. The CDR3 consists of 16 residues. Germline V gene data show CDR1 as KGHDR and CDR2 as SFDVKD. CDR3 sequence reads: CATSDFLPAEGYEQYF. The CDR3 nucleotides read TGTGCCACCAGTGATTTTCTGCCGGCGGAGGGCTACGAGCAGTACTTC.

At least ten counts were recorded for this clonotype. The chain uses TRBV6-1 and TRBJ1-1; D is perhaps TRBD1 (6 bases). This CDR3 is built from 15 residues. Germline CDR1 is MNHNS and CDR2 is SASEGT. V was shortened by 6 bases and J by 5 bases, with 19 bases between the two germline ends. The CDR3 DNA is TGTGCCAGCAGGATAGATCAGGGGCGGTGGACTGAAGCTTTCTTT. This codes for CASRIDQGRWTEAFF.

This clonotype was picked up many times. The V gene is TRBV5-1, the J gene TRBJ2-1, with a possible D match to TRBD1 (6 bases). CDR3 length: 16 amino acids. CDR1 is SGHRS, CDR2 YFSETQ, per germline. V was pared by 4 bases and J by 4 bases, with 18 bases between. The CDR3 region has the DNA TGCGCCAGCAGCCAGGGGAGTGACTCGCTATACAATGAGCAGTTCTTC. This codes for CASSQGSDSLYNEQFF.

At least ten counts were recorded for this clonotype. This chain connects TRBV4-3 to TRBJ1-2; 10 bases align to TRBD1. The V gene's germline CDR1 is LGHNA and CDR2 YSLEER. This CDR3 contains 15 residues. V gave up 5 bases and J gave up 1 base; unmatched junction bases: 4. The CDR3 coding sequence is TGCGCCAGCAGCTTGCGGACAGGGGGTAACTATGGCTACACCTTC. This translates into CASSLRTGGNYGYTF.

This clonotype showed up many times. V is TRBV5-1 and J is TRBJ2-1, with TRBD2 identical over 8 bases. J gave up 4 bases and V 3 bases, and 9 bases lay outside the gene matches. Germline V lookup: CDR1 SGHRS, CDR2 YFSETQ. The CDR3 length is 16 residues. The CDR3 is CASSSLSGGAYNEQFF. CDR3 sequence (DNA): TGCGCCAGCAGCTCTCTAAGCGGGGGTGCTTACAATGAGCAGTTCTTC.

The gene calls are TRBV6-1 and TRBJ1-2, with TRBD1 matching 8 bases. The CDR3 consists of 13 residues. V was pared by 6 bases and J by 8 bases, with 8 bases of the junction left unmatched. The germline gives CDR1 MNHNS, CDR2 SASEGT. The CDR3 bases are TGTGCCAGCAGGGAGACAGGGGCGGGAGGCTACACCTTC. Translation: CASRETGAGGYTF.

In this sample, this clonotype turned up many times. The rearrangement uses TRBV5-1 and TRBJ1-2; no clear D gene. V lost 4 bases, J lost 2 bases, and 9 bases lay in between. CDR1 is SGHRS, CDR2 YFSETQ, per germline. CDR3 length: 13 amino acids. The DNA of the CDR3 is TGCGCCAGCAGCCCACGAGAGAACTATGGCTACACCTTC. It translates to CASSPRENYGYTF.

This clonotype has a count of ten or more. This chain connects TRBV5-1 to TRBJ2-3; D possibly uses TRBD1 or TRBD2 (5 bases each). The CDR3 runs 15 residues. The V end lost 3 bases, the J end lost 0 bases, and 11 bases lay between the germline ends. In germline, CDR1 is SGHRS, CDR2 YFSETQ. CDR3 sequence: CASSSLWGSTDTQYF. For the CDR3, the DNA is TGCGCCAGCAGCTCCCTGTGGGGGAGCACAGATACGCAGTATTTT.

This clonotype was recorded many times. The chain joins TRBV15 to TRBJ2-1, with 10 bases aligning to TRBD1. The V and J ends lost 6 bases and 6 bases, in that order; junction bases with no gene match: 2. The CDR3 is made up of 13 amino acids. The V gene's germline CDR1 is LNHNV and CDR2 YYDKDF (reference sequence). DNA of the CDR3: TGTGCCACCAGTGGACAGGGGGGCAATGAGCAGTTCTTC. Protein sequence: CATSGQGGNEQFF.

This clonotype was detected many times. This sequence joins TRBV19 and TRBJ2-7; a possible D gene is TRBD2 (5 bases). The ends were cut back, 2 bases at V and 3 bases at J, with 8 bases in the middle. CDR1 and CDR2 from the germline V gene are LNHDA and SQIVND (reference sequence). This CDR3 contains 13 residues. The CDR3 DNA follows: TGTGCCAGTAGTATAAGCAGCGGCTACGAGCAGTACTTC. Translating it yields CASSISSGYEQYF.

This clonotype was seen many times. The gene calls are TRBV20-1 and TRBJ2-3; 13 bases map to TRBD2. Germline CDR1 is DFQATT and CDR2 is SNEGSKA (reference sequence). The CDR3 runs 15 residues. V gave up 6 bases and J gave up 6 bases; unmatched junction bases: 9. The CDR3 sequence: CSALGLAGDGDTQYF. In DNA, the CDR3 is TGCAGTGCGCTCGGACTAGCGGGGGATGGGGATACGCAGTATTTT.

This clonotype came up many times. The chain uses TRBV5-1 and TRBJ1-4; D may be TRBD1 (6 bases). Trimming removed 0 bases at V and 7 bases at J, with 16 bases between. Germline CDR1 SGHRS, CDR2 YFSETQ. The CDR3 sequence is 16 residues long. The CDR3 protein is CASSLGQVARGEKLFF. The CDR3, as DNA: TGCGCCAGCAGCTTGGGACAGGTCGCTCGGGGTGAAAAACTGTTTTTT. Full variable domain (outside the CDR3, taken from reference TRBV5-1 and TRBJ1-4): KAGVTQTPRYLIKTRGQQVTLSCSPISGHRSVSWYQQTPGQGLQFLFEYFSETQRNKGNFPGRFSGRQFSNSRSEMNVSTLELGDSALYLCASSLGQVARGEKLFFGSGTQLSVL.

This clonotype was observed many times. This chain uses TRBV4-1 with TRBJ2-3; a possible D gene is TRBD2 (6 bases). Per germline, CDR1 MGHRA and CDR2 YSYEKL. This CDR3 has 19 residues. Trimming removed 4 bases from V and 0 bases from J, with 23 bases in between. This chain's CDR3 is CASSLLPSWEELSTDTQYF. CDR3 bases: TGCGCCAGCAGCCTCCTCCCCAGTTGGGAGGAGCTCAGCACAGATACGCAGTATTTT.

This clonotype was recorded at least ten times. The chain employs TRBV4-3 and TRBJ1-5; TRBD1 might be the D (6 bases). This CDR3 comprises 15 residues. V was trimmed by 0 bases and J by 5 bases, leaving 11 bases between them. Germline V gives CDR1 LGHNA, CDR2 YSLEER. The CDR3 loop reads CASSQDRRGDQPQHF. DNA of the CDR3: TGCGCCAGCAGCCAAGATAGGAGGGGGGATCAGCCCCAGCATTTT.